A selection of T cell receptor beta chains follows, all from one sample in a study of T cells in localized non-small cell lung cancer. Measured with immunoSEQ multiplex PCR; TCRdb has only the in-frame clones, and not every one. The sample consists of 72,000 or so clones, just under 85% of them appearing once. The material was peripheral blood, obtained before any cancer treatment. These receptors all stem from an older female donor with stage I lung adenocarcinoma. Both conserved end residues are part of each CDR3. A D gene is named only where the DNA matches it firmly. The size field is filled for only some rows; it gives once, few, many or a size class.

CDR3nt: TGTGCCAGCAGCGTATCGGGACTAGTTTCCAATGAGCAGTTCTTC
CDR3aa: CASSVSGLVSNEQFF
v_gene: TRBV9
d_gene: TRBD2
j_gene: TRBJ2-1
abundance: -

CDR3nt: TGTGCCAGCAGGACGAATAGCAATCAGCCCCAGCATTTT
CDR3aa: CASRTNSNQPQHF
v_gene: TRBV6-6
d_gene: -
j_gene: TRBJ1-5
abundance: -

CDR3nt: TGTGCCAGCAGCTTGTGGGAGTCTGGAAACACCATATATTTT
CDR3aa: CASSLWESGNTIYF
v_gene: TRBV5-6
d_gene: -
j_gene: TRBJ1-3
abundance: -

CDR3nt: TGTGCCACTTTGGGACAGGGAAAAAACACTGAAGCTTTCTTT
CDR3aa: CATLGQGKNTEAFF
v_gene: TRBV19
d_gene: TRBD1
j_gene: TRBJ1-1
abundance: -

CDR3nt: TGTGCCAGCAGCCAAGATCTCTGGGAGACCCAGTACTTC
CDR3aa: CASSQDLWETQYF
v_gene: TRBV4-2
d_gene: -
j_gene: TRBJ2-5
abundance: -

CDR3nt: TGTGCCAGCAGTCCTCGGACGGGCACCGGGGAGCTGTTTTTT
CDR3aa: CASSPRTGTGELFF
v_gene: TRBV6-1
d_gene: -
j_gene: TRBJ2-2
abundance: once

CDR3nt: TGCGCCAGCAGCTTGGGGCCAGGGGGCAACACTGAAGCTTTCTTT
CDR3aa: CASSLGPGGNTEAFF
v_gene: TRBV5-1
d_gene: TRBD1
j_gene: TRBJ1-1
abundance: -

CDR3nt: TGCGCCAGCACCCCGGACGGTGTTAATGAAAAACTGTTTTTT
CDR3aa: CASTPDGVNEKLFF
v_gene: TRBV5-1
d_gene: -
j_gene: TRBJ1-4
abundance: -

CDR3nt: TGTGCCAGCAGCTTGACCCTATACGAGCAGTACTTC
CDR3aa: CASSLTLYEQYF
v_gene: TRBV6-6
d_gene: -
j_gene: TRBJ2-7
abundance: -

CDR3nt: TGTGCCAGCAGCTTAACGGTCGGCAATGAGCAGTTCTTC
CDR3aa: CASSLTVGNEQFF
v_gene: TRBV7-3
d_gene: -
j_gene: TRBJ2-1
abundance: -

CDR3nt: TGCGCCAGCAGCCAAGATTTCCAGGGGCAAAAGACCCAGTACTTC
CDR3aa: CASSQDFQGQKTQYF
v_gene: TRBV4-1
d_gene: -
j_gene: TRBJ2-5
abundance: -

CDR3nt: TGTGCCAGCAGCGCCCTCCCGGAGGGATCGGGGGGAAACACCATATATTTT
CDR3aa: CASSALPEGSGGNTIYF
v_gene: TRBV9
d_gene: -
j_gene: TRBJ1-3
abundance: few

CDR3nt: TGTGCCTGGAGTGTATATGGGGGCCGGGGCTACACCTTC
CDR3aa: CAWSVYGGRGYTF
v_gene: TRBV30
d_gene: -
j_gene: TRBJ1-2
abundance: -

CDR3nt: TGCAGTGCAAGCTACAATGAGCAGTTCTTC
CDR3aa: CSASYNEQFF
v_gene: TRBV20-1
d_gene: -
j_gene: TRBJ2-1
abundance: -

CDR3nt: TGTGCCAGCAGCTTTGTGACGAGTTACAATGAGCAGTTCTTC
CDR3aa: CASSFVTSYNEQFF
v_gene: TRBV11-1
d_gene: -
j_gene: TRBJ2-1
abundance: -

CDR3nt: TGTGCCAGTAGTATAGATCGCAAGACAGGGGGTCTGAACACTGAAGCTTTCTTT
CDR3aa: CASSIDRKTGGLNTEAFF
v_gene: TRBV19
d_gene: TRBD1
j_gene: TRBJ1-1
abundance: -

CDR3nt: TGTGCCAGCAGTGACTTAGCGGGGGCAGGGAATGAGCAGTTCTTC
CDR3aa: CASSDLAGAGNEQFF
v_gene: TRBV6-4
d_gene: TRBD2
j_gene: TRBJ2-1
abundance: few

CDR3nt: TGCGCCAGTAAGCCCCGCTTGGAGGGACAGAATTCACCCCTCCACTTT
CDR3aa: CASKPRLEGQNSPLHF
v_gene: TRBV4-1
d_gene: TRBD1
j_gene: TRBJ1-6
abundance: -

CDR3nt: TGTGCCAGCGACAGGGCCTACGAGCAGTACTTC
CDR3aa: CASDRAYEQYF
v_gene: TRBV2
d_gene: TRBD1
j_gene: TRBJ2-7
abundance: -

CDR3nt: TGTGCCAGCAGTTACCCCCGGACAGGGAGGAACACAGATACGCAGTATTTT
CDR3aa: CASSYPRTGRNTDTQYF
v_gene: TRBV6-8
d_gene: TRBD1
j_gene: TRBJ2-3
abundance: -

CDR3nt: TGTGCCAGCAGTGCCGAGGGGGCGCAGGGGGACGAGCAGTACTTC
CDR3aa: CASSAEGAQGDEQYF
v_gene: TRBV2
d_gene: TRBD1
j_gene: TRBJ2-7
abundance: -

CDR3nt: TGTGCCAGCAGCCCGAGGACAGCGGGGGTAGCCAAAAACATTCAGTACTTC
CDR3aa: CASSPRTAGVAKNIQYF
v_gene: TRBV5-6
d_gene: TRBD2
j_gene: TRBJ2-4
abundance: -

CDR3nt: TGTGCCAGTAGTCTTGGCCCGCTCCAGGGGGCGGGTGGCTACACCTTC
CDR3aa: CASSLGPLQGAGGYTF
v_gene: TRBV19
d_gene: TRBD1
j_gene: TRBJ1-2
abundance: -

CDR3nt: TGTGCCAGCTCGGGAGAATTCCCCTCTGGCTACACCTTC
CDR3aa: CASSGEFPSGYTF
v_gene: TRBV18
d_gene: -
j_gene: TRBJ1-2
abundance: once

CDR3nt: TGTGCCAGCAGTGAATATCCTCTAGCGGGAGGACAGCAGTACTTC
CDR3aa: CASSEYPLAGGQQYF
v_gene: TRBV2
d_gene: TRBD2
j_gene: TRBJ2-7
abundance: -

CDR3nt: TGTGCCTGGAGTAGCCGAGAACGGACCGCATGGGCCCAGCATTTT
CDR3aa: CAWSSRERTAWAQHF
v_gene: TRBV30
d_gene: -
j_gene: TRBJ1-5
abundance: few

CDR3nt: TGCGCCAGCAGTGATAGGGAAGGTCAGCCCCAGCATTTT
CDR3aa: CASSDREGQPQHF
v_gene: TRBV10-1
d_gene: -
j_gene: TRBJ1-5
abundance: -

CDR3nt: TGCGCCAGCAGCCAGTTGGGACAGGGGGGAAACACCATATATTTT
CDR3aa: CASSQLGQGGNTIYF
v_gene: TRBV10-2
d_gene: TRBD1
j_gene: TRBJ1-3
abundance: few